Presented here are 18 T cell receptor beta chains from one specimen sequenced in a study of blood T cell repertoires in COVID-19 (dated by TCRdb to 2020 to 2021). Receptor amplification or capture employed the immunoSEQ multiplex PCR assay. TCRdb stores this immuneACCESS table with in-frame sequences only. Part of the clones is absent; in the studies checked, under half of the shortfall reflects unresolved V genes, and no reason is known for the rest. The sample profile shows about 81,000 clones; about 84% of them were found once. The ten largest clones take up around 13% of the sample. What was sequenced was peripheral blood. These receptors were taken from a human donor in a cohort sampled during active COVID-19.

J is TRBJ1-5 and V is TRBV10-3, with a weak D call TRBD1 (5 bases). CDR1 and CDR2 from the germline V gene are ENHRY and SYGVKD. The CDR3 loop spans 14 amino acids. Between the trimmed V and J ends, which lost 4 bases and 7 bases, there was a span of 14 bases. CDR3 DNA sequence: TGTGCCATCAGTGGGGCCAGGGAAGGCCAGCCCCAGCATTTT. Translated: CAISGAREGQPQHF.

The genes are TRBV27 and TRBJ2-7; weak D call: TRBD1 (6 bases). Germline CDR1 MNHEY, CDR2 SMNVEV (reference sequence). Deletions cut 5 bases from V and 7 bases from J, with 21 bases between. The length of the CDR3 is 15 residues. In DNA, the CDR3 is TGTGCCAGCAGTCCCCTTTCGGCAGGGGAATGGGAGCAGTACTTC. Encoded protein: CASSPLSAGEWEQYF.

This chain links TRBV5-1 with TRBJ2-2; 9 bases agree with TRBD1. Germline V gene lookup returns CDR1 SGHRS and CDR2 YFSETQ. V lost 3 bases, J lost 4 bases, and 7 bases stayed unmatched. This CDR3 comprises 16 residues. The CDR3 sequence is CASSWGQGRSTGELFF. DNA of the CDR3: TGCGCCAGCAGCTGGGGACAGGGTCGTTCCACCGGGGAGCTGTTTTTT.

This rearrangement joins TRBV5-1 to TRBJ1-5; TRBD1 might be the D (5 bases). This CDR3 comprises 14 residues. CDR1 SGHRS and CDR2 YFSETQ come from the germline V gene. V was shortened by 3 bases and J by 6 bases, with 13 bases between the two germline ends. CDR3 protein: CASSWGDSGQPQHF. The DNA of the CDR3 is TGCGCCAGCAGCTGGGGGGATTCGGGTCAGCCCCAGCATTTT.

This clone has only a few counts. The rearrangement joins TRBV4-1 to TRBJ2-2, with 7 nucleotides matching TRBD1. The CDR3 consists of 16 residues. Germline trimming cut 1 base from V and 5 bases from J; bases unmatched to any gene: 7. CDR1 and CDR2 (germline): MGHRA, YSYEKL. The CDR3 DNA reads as TGCGCCAGCAGCCAAGCGTCCACCAGGGGGACCGGGGAGCTGTTTTTT. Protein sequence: CASSQASTRGTGELFF.

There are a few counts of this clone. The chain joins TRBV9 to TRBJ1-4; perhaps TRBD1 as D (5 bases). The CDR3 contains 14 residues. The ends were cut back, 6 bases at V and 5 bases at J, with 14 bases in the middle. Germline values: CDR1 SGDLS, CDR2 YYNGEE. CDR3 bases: TGTGCCAGCAACCTCGGACACCAGAATGAAAAACTGTTTTTT. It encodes CASNLGHQNEKLFF.

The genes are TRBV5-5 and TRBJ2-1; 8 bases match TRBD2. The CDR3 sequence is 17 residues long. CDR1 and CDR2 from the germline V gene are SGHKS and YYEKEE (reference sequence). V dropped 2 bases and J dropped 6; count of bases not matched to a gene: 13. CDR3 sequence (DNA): TGTGCCAGCAGCTTAGACGGTGCGGGGGGAAGGTTCAATGAGCAGTTCTTC. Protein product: CASSLDGAGGRFNEQFF.

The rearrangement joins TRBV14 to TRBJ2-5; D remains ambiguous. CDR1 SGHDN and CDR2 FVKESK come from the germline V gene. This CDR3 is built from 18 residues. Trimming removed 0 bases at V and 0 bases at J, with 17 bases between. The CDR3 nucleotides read TGTGCCAGCAGCCAAGAGTGGCGCAGGAAAGATTACCAAGAGACCCAGTACTTC. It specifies CASSQEWRRKDYQETQYF.

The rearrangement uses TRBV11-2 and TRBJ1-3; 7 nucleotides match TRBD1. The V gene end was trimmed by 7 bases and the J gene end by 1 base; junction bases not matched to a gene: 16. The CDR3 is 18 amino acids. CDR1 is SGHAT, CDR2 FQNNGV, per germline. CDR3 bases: TGTGCCAGCACCCCCTTGAAAAGGGCAGGGGGGTCTGGAAACACCATATATTTT. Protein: CASTPLKRAGGSGNTIYF.

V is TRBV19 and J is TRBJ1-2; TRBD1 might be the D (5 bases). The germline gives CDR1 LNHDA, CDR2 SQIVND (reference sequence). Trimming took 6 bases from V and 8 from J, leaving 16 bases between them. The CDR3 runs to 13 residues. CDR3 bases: TGTGCCAGTAGGTTGGGGCCCCTCGACGGCTACACCTTC. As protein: CASRLGPLDGYTF.

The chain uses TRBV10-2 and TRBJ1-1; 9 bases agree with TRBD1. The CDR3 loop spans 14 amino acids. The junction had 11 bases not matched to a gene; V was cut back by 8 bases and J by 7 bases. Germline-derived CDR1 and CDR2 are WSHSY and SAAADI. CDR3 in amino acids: CASGRQGGSGEAFF. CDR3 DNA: TGCGCCAGCGGAAGACAGGGGGGATCGGGTGAAGCTTTCTTT.

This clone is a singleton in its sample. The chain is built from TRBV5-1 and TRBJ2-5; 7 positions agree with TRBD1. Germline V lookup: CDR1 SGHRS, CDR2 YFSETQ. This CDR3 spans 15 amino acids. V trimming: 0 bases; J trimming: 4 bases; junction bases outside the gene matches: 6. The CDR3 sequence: CASSLGQGQVETQYF. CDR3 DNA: TGCGCCAGCAGCTTGGGACAGGGTCAGGTAGAGACCCAGTACTTC.

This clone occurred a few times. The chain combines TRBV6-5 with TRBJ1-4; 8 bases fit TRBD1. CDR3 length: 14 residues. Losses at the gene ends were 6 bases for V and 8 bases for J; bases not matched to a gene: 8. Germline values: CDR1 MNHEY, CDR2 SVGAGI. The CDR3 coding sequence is TGTGCCAGCAGGGGGACAGGATCTACCGAAAAACTGTTTTTT. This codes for CASRGTGSTEKLFF.

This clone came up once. CDR3: CAISDGGQPQHF. The CDR3 nucleotides read TGTGCCATCAGTGACGGGGGTCAGCCCCAGCATTTT. This chain joins TRBV10-3 and TRBJ1-5; TRBD1 is a possible D gene (5 bases). Trimming pared 3 bases from V and 6 bases from J, leaving 6 bases between. CDR1 is ENHRY, CDR2 SYGVKD, per germline. This CDR3 is built from 12 residues.

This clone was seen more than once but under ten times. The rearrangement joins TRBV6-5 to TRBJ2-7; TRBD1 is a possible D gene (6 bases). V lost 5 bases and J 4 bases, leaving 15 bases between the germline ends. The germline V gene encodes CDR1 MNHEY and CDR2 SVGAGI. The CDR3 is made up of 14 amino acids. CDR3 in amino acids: CASSRQGITYEQYF. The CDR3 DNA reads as TGTGCCAGCAGTAGGCAGGGGATTACATACGAGCAGTACTTC.

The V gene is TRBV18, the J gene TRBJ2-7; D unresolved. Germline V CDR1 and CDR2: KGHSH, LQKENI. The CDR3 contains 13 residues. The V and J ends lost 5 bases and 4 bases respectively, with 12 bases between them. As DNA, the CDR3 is TGTGCCAGCTCAACGACCCCCGGGTACGAGCAGTACTTC. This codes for CASSTTPGYEQYF.

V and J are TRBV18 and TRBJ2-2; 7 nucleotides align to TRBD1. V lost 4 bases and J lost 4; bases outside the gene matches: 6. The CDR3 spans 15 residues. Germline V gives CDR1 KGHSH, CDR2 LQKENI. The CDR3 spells CASSRQGRGTGELFF. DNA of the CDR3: TGTGCCAGCTCACGACAGGGCCGCGGCACCGGGGAGCTGTTTTTT. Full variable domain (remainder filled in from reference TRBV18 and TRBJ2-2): NAGVMQNPRHLVRRRGQEARLRCSPMKGHSHVYWYRQLPEEGLKFMVYLQKENIIDESGMPKERFSAEFPKEGPSILRIQQVVRGDSAAYFCASSRQGRGTGELFFGEGSRLTVL.

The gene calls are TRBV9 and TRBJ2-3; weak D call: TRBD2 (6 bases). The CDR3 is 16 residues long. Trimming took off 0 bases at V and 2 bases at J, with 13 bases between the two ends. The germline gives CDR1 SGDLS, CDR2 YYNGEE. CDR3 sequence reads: CASSVGGVGFTDTQYF. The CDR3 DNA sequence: TGTGCCAGCAGCGTAGGCGGGGTAGGGTTCACAGATACGCAGTATTTT.